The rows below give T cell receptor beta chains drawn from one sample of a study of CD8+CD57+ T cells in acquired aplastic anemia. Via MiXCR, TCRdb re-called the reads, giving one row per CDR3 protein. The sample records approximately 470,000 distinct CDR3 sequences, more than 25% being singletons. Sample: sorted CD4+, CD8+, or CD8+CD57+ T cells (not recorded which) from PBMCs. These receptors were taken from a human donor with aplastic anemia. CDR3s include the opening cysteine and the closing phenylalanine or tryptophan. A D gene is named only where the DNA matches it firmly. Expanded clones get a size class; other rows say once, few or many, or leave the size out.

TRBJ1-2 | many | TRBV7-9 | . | CASSLPPGAVGGYTF | TGTGCCAGCAGTTTACCCCCAGGGGCAGTTGGCGGCTACACCTTC
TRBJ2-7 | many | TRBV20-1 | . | CSAPGGLAQNSYEQYF | TGCAGTGCCCCCGGGGGCCTAGCGCAAAACTCCTACGAGCAGTACTTC
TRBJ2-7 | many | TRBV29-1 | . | CSVVGGMGYEQYF | TGCAGCGTTGTTGGGGGCATGGGCTACGAGCAGTACTTC
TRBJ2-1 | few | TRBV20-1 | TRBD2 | CSAGLPSSGRSNEQFF | TGCAGTGCTGGCCTCCCTTCCAGCGGGAGGTCAAATGAGCAGTTCTTC
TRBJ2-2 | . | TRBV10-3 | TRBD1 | CASSRTGGAGLGGELFF | TGTGCCAGCAGTCGGACAGGGGGGGCCGGATTAGGCGGGGAGCTGTTTTTT
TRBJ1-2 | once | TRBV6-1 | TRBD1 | CASRGTGGRGYTF | TGTGCCAGCAGAGGGACAGGGGGGAGAGGCTACACCTTC
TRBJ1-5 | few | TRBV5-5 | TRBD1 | CASSMGQGKGQPQHF | TGTGCCAGCAGCATGGGACAGGGGAAAGGACAGCCCCAGCATTTT
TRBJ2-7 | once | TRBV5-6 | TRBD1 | CASSFSRTGGAYEQYF | TGTGCCAGCAGCTTCTCTCGGACAGGGGGCGCCTACGAGCAGTACTTC
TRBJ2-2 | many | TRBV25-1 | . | CASRSSGSTGELFF | TGTGCCAGCAGATCTTCGGGGTCCACCGGGGAGCTGTTTTTT
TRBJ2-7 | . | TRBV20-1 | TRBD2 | CSAQSGGRQNEQYF | TGCAGTGCCCAGAGCGGGGGGCGCCAGAACGAGCAGTACTTC
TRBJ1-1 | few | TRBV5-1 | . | CASSLSVSNTEAFF | TGCGCCAGCAGCTTGAGTGTTTCGAACACTGAAGCTTTCTTT
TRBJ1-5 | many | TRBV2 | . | CASKRDSGQPQHF | TGTGCCAGCAAAAGGGATTCGGGCCAGCCCCAGCATTTT
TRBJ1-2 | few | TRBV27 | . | CASSLSWAAAQGYTF | TGTGCCAGCAGTTTATCGTGGGCGGCCGCGCAAGGCTACACCTTC
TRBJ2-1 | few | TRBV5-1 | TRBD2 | CASSDPRLAGHHNEQFF | TGCGCCAGCAGCGACCCTCGACTAGCGGGCCATCACAATGAGCAGTTCTTC
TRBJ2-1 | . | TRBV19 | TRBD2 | CASSSSGRALGSNEQFF | TGTGCCAGTAGTTCTAGCGGGAGGGCGCTGGGGTCGAATGAGCAGTTCTTC
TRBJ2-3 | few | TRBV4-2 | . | CASSLRTQGPDTQYF | TGTGCCAGCAGCCTACGGACCCAGGGGCCAGATACGCAGTATTTT